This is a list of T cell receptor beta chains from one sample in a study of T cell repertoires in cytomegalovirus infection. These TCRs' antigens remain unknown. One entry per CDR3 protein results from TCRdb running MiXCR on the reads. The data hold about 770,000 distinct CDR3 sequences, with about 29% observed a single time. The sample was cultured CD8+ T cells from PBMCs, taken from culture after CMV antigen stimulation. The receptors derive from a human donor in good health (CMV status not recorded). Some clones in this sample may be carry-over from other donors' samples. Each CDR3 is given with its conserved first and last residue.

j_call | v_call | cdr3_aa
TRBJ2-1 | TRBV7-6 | CASSPLTGENLNEQFF
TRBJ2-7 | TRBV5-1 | CASSAGQESYEQYF
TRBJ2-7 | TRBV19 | CASRGTFSSYEQYF
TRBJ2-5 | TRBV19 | CASSLFPGLGAETQYF
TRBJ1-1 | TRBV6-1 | CASNPAQNTEAFF
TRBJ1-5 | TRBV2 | CASSEARGQHSNQPQHF
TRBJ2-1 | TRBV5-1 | CASSLGLAGGPLSYNEQFF
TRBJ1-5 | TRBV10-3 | CAISELGGNQPQHF
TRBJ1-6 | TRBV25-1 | CASTLSSYNSPLHF
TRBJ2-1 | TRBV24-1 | CATSEEGGLDEQFF
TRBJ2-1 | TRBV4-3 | CASSQDRSTGPYNEQFF
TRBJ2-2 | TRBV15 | CATSRGSNSGELFF